The T cell receptor (beta chain) described here comes from a study of Ad26.COV2.S vaccination and SARS-CoV-2 variants. Study-level background: The Ad26.COV2.S arm of the COV1001 trial was where the donor was placed. The study's findings and limits: Following vaccination, spike-specific CD8+ and CD4+ T cell responses reportedly exhibited substantial breadth.

Treatment here: some 19 received Ad26.COV2.S at low or high dose, single or two shots; several received placebo; per-sample allocation not given. Each sample was drawn 63 days after the first injection (of vaccine or placebo). The shot given was an Ad26 vector that makes Wuhan-strain SARS-CoV-2 spike. CDR1 LGHDT and CDR2 YNNKEL come from the germline V gene (reference sequence). V lost 4 bases, J lost 5 bases, and 12 bases stayed unmatched. The CDR3 extends over 17 amino acids. Profiled with immunoSEQ multiplex PCR; TCRdb holds only in-frame clones, not every one. The sample holds fewer than 600,000 clones; approximately 90% are singletons and the top ten take 1.7%. For this clone: No antigen is known for it.

This chain connects TRBV3-1 (or the pseudogene TRBV3-2) to TRBJ1-2; 11 bases are a match to TRBD1. This TCR came from a person between 18 and 65 years old who received the Ad26.COV2.S COVID-19 vaccine or a placebo. The sequenced sample was peripheral blood, obtained in a trial of Ad26.COV2.S vaccine versus placebo. The CDR3 DNA is TGTGCCAGCAGCCGGTTAGGACAGGGGGCGAACGGATATGGCTACACCTTC. Translation gives CASSRLGQGANGYGYTF.